This T cell receptor beta chain was recovered during a study of CD8 T cells in ankylosing spondylitis. The study, taken as a whole, reports: Blood from ankylosing spondylitis patients appeared to carry a characteristic roughly 8-variant TCR beta motif. Disease-linked clones reportedly showed significant enrichment in matched ankylosing spondylitis synovial fluid.

TCR beta libraries were made by quantitative 5'-RACE with molecular barcodes. TCRdb independently ran MiXCR on the 5' RACE reads; one entry per CDR3 protein. The data hold a few hundred thousand distinct CDR3 sequences, with around 10% observed a single time. There are many counts of this clonotype. Its antigen is unidentified. This TCR came from a male donor with ankylosing spondylitis or in good health (not recorded which). Source material: blood, either unsorted or a sorted T cell fraction (not recorded which).

The CDR3 bases are TGCAGTGCTAGCAGCAGGGGAGGACTCTACTACGAGCAGTACTTC. It codes for CSASSRGGLYYEQYF. The V call is TRBV20-1, the J call TRBJ2-7, with D perhaps given as TRBD1 or TRBD2 (6 bases each). Germline CDR1 DFQATT, CDR2 SNEGSKA (reference sequence). The CDR3 runs to 15 residues. The V gene lost 3 bases and the J gene lost 3 bases, with 18 bases spanning the gap.